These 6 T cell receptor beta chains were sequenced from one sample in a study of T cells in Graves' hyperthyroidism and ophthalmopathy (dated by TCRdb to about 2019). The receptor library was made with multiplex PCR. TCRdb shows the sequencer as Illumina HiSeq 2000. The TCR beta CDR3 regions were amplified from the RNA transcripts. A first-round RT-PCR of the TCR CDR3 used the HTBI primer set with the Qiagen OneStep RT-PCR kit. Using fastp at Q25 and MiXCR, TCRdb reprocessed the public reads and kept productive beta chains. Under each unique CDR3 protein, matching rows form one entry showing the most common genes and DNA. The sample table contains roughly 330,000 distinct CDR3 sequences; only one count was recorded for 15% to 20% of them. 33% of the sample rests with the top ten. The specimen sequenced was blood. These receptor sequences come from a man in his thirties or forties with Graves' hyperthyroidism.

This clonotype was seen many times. The CDR3 region is CATSDPSGSRYNEQFF. The DNA of the CDR3 is TGTGCCACCAGTGACCCTAGCGGGAGCCGCTACAATGAGCAGTTCTTC. The chain recombines TRBV24-1 with TRBJ2-1, with 10 bases matching TRBD2. Germline values: CDR1 KGHDR, CDR2 SFDVKD. This CDR3 region has 16 residues. The trim removed 4 bases at V and 3 bases at J, leaving 5 bases unmatched.

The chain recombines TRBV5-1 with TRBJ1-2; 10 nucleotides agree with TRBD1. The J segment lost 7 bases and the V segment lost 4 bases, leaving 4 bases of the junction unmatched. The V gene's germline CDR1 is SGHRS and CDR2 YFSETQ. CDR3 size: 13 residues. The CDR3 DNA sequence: TGCGCCAGCAGCACGGACAGGGGGGCTGGCTACACCTTC. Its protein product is CASSTDRGAGYTF.

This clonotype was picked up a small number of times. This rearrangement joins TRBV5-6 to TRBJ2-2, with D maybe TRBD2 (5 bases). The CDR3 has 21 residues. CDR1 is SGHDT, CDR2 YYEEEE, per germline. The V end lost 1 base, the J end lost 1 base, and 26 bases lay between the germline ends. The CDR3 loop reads CASSLLGSPSSRSWNTGELFF. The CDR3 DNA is TGTGCCAGCAGCTTGTTGGGGTCGCCTAGCAGCCGGTCGTGGAACACCGGGGAGCTGTTTTTT.

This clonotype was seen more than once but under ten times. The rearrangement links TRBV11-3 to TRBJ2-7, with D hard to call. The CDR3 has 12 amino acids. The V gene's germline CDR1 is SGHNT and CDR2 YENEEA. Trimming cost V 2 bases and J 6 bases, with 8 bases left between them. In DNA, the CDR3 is TGTGCCAGCAGCTTAAATAGCCTCGAGCAGTACTTC. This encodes CASSLNSLEQYF. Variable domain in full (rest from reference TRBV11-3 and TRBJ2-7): EAGVVQSPRYKIIEKKQPVAFWCNPISGHNTLYWYLQNLGQGPELLIRYENEEAVDDSQLPKDRFSAERLKGVDSTLKIQPAELGDSAVYLCASSLNSLEQYFGPGTRLTVT.

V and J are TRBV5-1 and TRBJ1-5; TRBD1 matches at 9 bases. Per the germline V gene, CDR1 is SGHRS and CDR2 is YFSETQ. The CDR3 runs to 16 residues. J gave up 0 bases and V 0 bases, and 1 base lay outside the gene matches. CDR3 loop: CASSLGDRDSNQPQHF. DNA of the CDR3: TGCGCCAGCAGCTTGGGGGACAGGGATAGCAATCAGCCCCAGCATTTT.

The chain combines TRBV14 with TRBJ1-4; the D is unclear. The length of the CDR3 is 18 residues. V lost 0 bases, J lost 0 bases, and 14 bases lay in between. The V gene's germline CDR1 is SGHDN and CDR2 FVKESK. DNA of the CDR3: TGTGCCAGCAGCCAAGAGGACCGGAATTTTGCAACTAATGAAAAACTGTTTTTT. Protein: CASSQEDRNFATNEKLFF.